The clone carrying this T cell receptor beta chain turned up a few times. Antigen: not known. In the same sample, other DNA sequences code for this CDR3. The V end was cut by 4 bases, the J end by 1 base, with 7 bases between. Per germline, CDR1 MNHEY and CDR2 SVGAGI. The CDR3 spans 13 residues. cDNA synthesis used the whole RNA isolate, giving expressed TCRB sequences. The table came from immunoSEQ multiplex PCR; TCRdb's copy has only in-frame clones and leaves some out. The sample consists of about 650,000 clones, about an eighth of them appearing once. This sample stems from a study of beta chain features in type 1 diabetes. Study-wide context: In all, approximately 110 million sorted cells from all samples were analyzed.

Study-level points and caveats: Reduced insertions and increased deletions marked VDJ junctions in type 1 diabetes patients. All four CD4+ subsets from Type 1 diabetes patients carried moderately but significantly shorter TCRB CDR3s.

The TCR was taken from a man aged 30 to 45 with type 1 diabetes. The chain uses TRBV6-5 and TRBJ1-1; no definite D call. Sequences were obtained from naive CD4+ T cells from blood. The CDR3: CASSSRGNTEAFF. The CDR3, as DNA: TGTGCCAGCAGTTCACGAGGGAACACTGAAGCTTTCTTT.